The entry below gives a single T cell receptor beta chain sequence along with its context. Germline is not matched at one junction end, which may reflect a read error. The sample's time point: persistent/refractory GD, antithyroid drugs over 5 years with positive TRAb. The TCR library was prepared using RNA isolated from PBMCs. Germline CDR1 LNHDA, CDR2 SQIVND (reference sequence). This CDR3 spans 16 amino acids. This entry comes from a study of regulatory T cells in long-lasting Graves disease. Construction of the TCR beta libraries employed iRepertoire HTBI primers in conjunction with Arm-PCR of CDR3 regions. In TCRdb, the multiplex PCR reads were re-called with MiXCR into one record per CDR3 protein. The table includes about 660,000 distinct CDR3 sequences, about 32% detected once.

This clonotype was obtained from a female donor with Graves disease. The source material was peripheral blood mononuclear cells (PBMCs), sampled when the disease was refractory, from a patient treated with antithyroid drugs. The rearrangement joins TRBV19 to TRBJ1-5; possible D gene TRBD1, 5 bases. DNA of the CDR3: TGTGCCAGTACCGGGGACCTCCCCCGCGGCAATCAGCCCCGGCATTTT. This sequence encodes CASTGDLPRGNQPRHF.